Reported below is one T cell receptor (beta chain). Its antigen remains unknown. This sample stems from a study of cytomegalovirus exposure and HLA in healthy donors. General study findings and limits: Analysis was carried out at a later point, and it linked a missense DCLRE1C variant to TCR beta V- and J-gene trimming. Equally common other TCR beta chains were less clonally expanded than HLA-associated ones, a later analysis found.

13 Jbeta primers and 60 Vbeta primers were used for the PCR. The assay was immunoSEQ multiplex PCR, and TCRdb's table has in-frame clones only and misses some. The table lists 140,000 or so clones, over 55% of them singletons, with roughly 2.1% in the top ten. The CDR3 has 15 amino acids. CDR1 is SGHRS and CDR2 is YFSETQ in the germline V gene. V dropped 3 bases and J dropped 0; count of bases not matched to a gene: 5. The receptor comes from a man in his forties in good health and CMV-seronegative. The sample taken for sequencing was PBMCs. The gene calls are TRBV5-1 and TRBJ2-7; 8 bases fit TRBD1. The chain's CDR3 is CASSSGQGGSYEQYF. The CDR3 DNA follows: TGCGCCAGCAGCTCCGGACAGGGAGGCTCCTACGAGCAGTACTTC.